The TCR beta chain under discussion was sequenced for a study of shared clonotypes between healthy human individuals. For the study at large: Those who served as donors were a couple of women and a few men between the ages of 18 and 49. Study-level points and caveats: What naive subsets generally showed was a larger estimated richness than memory subsets showed. Non-shared clonotypes were found to have lower generation probabilities than the clonotypes that were shared by all four of the sorted-subset donors.

Once extracted for a subset, genomic DNA was divided evenly among several immunoSEQ plates. Data came from immunoSEQ multiplex PCR; TCRdb stores just in-frame clones and leaves some out. The table lists around 2.1 million clones, 93% of them singletons, with about 1.8% in the top ten. Trimming took 3 bases from V and 5 from J; bases not matched to a gene: 12. The CDR3 runs to 16 residues. Germline values: CDR1 SGHRS, CDR2 YFSETQ. With regard to this clone: Its antigen remains unknown.

Naive CD8 cells lacked CD45RO, underwent positive selection for CCR7 and left out terminally differentiated effector memory CD45RA+ cells. The rearrangement uses TRBV5-1 and TRBJ1-2, with 8 bases identical to TRBD1. This TCR was recovered from a man aged 18 to 30 in good health. Some clones in this sample may be carry-over from other donors' samples. Sequenced: naive CD8+ T cells from PBMCs. CDR3 sequence reads: CASSYLQGATAYGYTF. CDR3 coding DNA: TGCGCCAGCAGCTACCTGCAGGGGGCGACGGCTTATGGCTACACCTTC. Full variable domain (missing parts from reference TRBV5-1 and TRBJ1-2): KAGVTQTPRYLIKTRGQQVTLSCSPISGHRSVSWYQQTPGQGLQFLFEYFSETQRNKGNFPGRFSGRQFSNSRSEMNVSTLELGDSALYLCASSYLQGATAYGYTFGSGTRLTVV.